Sequencing of this T cell receptor beta chain was carried out in a study of blood T cells in healthy people across ages. Notes on the study in general: The lack of PBMC sorting stopped any conclusive naive versus antigen-experienced comparison. Both naive CD4+ cell counts and diversity were greater in long-lived donors than in aged donors.

The V gene lost 3 bases and the J gene lost 6 bases, with 5 bases spanning the gap. CDR1 is MGHRA and CDR2 is YSYEKL in the germline V gene. The CDR3 length is 12 residues. In this sample, this clonotype turned up a few times. Its specificity is unknown. A J-beta primer mix and a sample-barcoded 5' primer were used in a second PCR of about 7 to 12 cycles. Each cDNA molecule was tagged by a template-switch adaptor that had 12 random nucleotides. TCRdb re-called the 5' RACE reads through MiXCR, storing one row per CDR3 protein. The sample includes about 930,000 distinct CDR3 sequences, almost 30% of them seen just once. These data also featured in a second study, about T cells of mothers and their children. That report adds: Extraction yielded RNA that went, in full, into cDNA synthesis at about 1.6 ug per 15 ul.

The J gene is TRBJ2-2, the V gene TRBV4-1; D gene unclear. This receptor was obtained from a woman between 40 and 50 years old in good health. Specimen: blood. In DNA form, the CDR3 reads TGCGCCAGCAGCCACATTGCCGGGGAGCTGTTTTTT. The encoded protein is CASSHIAGELFF.